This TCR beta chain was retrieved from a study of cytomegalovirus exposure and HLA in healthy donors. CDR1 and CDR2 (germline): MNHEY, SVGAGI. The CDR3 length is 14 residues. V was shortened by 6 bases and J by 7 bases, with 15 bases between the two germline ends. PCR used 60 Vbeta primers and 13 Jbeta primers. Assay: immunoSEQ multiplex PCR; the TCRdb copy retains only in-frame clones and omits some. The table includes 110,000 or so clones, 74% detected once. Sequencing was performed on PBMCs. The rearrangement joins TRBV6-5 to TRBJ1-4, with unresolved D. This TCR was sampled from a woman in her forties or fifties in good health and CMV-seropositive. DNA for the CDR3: TGTGCCAGCAGCTCCTGGGAACGGGGTGAAAAACTGTTTTTT. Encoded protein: CASSSWERGEKLFF.